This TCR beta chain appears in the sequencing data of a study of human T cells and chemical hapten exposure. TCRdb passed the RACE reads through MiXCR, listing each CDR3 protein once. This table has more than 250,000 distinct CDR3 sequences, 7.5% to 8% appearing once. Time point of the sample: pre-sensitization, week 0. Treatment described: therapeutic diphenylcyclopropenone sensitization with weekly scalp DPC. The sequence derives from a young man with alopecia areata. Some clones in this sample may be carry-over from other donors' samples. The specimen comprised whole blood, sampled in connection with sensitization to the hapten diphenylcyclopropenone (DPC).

The CDR3 coding sequence is TGTGCCATCAGAGGAGACAGGGCGGACACTGAAGCTTTCTTT. Protein product: CAIRGDRADTEAFF. The V and J genes are TRBV10-3 and TRBJ1-1; TRBD1 agrees at 7 bases. Germline CDR1 reads ENHRY; CDR2 reads SYGVKD. V shed 6 bases and J 3 bases; nucleotides not matched to a gene: 7. CDR3 length: 14 residues.